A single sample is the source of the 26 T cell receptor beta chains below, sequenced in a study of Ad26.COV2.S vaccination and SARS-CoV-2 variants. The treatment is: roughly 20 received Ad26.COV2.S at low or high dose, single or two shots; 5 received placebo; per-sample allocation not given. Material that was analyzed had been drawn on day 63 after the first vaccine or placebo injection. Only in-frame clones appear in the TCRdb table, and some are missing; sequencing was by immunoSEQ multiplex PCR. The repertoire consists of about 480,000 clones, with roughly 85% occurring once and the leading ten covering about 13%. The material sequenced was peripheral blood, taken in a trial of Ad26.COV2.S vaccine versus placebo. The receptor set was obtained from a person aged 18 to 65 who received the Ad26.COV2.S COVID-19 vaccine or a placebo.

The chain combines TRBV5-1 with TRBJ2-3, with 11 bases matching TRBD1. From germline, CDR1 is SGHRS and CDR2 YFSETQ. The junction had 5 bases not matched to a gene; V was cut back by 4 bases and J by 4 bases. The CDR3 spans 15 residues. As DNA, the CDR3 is TGCGCCAGCAGCCCTGGACAGGGGGCATCAGATACGCAGTATTTT. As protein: CASSPGQGASDTQYF.

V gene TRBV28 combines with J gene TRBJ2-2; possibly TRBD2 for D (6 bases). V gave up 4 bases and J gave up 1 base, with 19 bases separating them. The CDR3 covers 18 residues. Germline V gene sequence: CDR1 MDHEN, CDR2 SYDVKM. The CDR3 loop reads CASSYPLRGGGNTGELFF. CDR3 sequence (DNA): TGTGCCAGCAGTTATCCTCTTCGTGGGGGAGGGAACACCGGGGAGCTGTTTTTT.

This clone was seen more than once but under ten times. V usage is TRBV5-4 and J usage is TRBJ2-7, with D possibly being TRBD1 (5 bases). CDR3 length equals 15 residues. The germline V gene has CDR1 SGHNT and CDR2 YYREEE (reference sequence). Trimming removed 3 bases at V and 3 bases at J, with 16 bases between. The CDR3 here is CASSWGDQRGYEQYF. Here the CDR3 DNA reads TGTGCCAGCAGCTGGGGCGATCAGCGCGGCTACGAGCAGTACTTC.

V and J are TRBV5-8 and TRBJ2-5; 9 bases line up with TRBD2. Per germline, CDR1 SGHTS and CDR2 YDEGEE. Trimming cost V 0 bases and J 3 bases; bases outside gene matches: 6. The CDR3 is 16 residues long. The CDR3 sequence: CASSLAGLAGEETQYF. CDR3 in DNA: TGTGCCAGCAGCTTGGCTGGGTTAGCGGGAGAAGAGACCCAGTACTTC.

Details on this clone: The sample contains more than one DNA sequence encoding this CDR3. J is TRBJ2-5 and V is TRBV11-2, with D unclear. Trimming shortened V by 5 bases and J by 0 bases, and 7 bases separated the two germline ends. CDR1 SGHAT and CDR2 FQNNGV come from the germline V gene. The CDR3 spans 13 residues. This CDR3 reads CASSRGYQETQYF. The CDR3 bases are TGTGCCAGCAGCCGTGGGTACCAAGAGACCCAGTACTTC.

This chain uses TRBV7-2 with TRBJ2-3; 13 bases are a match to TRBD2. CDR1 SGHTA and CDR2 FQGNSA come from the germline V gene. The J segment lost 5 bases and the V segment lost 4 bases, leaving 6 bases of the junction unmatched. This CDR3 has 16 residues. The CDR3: CASSSWTSGSVDTQYF. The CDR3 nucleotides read TGTGCCAGCAGCTCCTGGACTAGCGGGAGCGTAGATACGCAGTATTTT. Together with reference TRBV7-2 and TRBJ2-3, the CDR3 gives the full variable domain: GAGVSQSPSNKVTEKGKDVELRCDPISGHTALYWYRQSLGQGLEFLIYFQGNSAPDKSGLPSDRFSAERTGGSVSTLTIQRTQQEDSAVYLCASSSWTSGSVDTQYFGPGTRLTVL.

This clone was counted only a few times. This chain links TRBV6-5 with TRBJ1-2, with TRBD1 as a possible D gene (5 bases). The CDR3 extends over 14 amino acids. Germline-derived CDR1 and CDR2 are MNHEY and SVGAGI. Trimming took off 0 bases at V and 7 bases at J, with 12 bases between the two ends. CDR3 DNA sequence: TGTGCCAGCAGTTACTCAGCAGGGTCCCGTGGCTACACCTTC. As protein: CASSYSAGSRGYTF.

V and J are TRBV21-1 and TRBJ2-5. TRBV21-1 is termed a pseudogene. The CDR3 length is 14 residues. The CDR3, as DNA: TGTGCCAGCAGCAAAATCGGTCAGCAAGAGACCCAGTACTTC. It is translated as CASSKIGQQETQYF.

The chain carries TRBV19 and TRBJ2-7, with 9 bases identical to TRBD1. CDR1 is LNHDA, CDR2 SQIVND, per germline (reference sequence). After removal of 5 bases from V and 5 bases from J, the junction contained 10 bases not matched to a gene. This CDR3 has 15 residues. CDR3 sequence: CASSFGGQGGHEQYF. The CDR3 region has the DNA TGTGCCAGTAGTTTCGGGGGACAGGGAGGACACGAGCAGTACTTC.

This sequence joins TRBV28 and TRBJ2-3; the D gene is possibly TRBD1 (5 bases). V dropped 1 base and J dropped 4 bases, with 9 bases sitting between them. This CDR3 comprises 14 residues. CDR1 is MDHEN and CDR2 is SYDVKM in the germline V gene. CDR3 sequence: CASSLYPGPDTQYF. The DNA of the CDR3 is TGTGCCAGCAGTTTATACCCAGGGCCAGATACGCAGTATTTT.

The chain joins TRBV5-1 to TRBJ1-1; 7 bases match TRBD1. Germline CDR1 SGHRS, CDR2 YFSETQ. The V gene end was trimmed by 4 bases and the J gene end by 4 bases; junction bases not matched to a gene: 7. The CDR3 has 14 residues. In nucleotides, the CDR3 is TGCGCCAGCAGCAATAGACAGGGCGGCACTGAAGCTTTCTTT. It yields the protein CASSNRQGGTEAFF.

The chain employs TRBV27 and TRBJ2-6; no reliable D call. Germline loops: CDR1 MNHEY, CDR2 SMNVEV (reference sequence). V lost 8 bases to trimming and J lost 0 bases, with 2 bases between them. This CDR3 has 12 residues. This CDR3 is CASCSGANVLTF. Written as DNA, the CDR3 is TGTGCCAGCTGCTCTGGGGCCAACGTCCTGACTTTC.

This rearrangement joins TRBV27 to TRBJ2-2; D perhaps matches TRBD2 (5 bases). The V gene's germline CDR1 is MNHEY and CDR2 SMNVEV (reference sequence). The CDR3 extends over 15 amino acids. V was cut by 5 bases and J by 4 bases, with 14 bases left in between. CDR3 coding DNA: TGTGCCAGCAGTCTAGCTACCGGTAGCACCGGGGAGCTGTTTTTT. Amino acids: CASSLATGSTGELFF.

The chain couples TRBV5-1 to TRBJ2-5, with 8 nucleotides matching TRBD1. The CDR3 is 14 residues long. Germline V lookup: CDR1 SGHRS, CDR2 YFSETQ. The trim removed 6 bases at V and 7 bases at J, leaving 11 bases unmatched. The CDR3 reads CASNPGTGTGTQYF. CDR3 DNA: TGCGCCAGCAACCCGGGGACAGGTACCGGGACCCAGTACTTC. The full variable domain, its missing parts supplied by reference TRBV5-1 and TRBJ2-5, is KAGVTQTPRYLIKTRGQQVTLSCSPISGHRSVSWYQQTPGQGLQFLFEYFSETQRNKGNFPGRFSGRQFSNSRSEMNVSTLELGDSALYLCASNPGTGTGTQYFGPGTRLLVL.

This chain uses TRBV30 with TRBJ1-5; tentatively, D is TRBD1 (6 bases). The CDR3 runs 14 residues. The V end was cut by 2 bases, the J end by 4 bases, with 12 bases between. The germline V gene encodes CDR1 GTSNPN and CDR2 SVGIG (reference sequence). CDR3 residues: CAWSQDRRNQPQHF. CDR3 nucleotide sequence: TGTGCCTGGAGTCAAGACAGGCGGAATCAGCCCCAGCATTTT. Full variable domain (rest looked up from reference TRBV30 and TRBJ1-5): SQTIHQWPATLVQPVGSPLSLECTVEGTSNPNLYWYRQAAGRGLQLLFYSVGIGQISSEVPQNLSASRPQDRQFILSSKKLLLSDSGFYLCAWSQDRRNQPQHFGDGTRLSIL.

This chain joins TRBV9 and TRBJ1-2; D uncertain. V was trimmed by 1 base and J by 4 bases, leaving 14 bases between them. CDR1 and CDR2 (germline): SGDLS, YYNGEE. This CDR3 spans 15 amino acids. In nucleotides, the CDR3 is TGTGCCAGCAGCGTAAATGCTGTGTCTGGCTATGGCTACACCTTC. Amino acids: CASSVNAVSGYGYTF.

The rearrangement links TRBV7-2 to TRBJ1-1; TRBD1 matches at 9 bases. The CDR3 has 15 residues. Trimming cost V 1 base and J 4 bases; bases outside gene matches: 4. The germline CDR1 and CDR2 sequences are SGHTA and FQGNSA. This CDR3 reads CASSLVGTGITEAFF. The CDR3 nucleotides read TGTGCCAGCAGCTTAGTGGGGACAGGGATCACTGAAGCTTTCTTT. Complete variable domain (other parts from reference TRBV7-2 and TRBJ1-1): GAGVSQSPSNKVTEKGKDVELRCDPISGHTALYWYRQSLGQGLEFLIYFQGNSAPDKSGLPSDRFSAERTGGSVSTLTIQRTQQEDSAVYLCASSLVGTGITEAFFGQGTRLTVV.

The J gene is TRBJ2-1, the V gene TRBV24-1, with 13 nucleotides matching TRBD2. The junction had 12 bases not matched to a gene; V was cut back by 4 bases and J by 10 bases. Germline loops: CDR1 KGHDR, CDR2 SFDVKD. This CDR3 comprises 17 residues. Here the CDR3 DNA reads TGTGCCACCAGTGACTCAGTTGGGACTAGCGGGACCAAGGAGCAGTTCTTC. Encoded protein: CATSDSVGTSGTKEQFF.

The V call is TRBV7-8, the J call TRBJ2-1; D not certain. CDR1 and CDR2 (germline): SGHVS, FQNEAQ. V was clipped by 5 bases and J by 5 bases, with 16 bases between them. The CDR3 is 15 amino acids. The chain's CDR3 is CASSQVSLNDNEQFF. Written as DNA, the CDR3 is TGTGCCAGCAGCCAAGTCTCCCTGAACGACAATGAGCAGTTCTTC.

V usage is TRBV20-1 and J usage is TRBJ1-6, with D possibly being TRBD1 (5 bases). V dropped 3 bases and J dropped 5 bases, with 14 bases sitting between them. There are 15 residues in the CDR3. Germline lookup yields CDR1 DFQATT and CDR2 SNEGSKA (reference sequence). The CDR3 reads CSASIGTINNSPLHF. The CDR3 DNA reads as TGCAGTGCTAGTATAGGGACGATTAATAATTCACCCCTCCACTTT.

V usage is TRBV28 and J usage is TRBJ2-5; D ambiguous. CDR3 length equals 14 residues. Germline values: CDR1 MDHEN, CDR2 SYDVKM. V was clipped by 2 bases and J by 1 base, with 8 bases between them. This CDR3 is CASSLGGPQETQYF. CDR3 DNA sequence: TGTGCCAGCAGTTTAGGTGGACCCCAAGAGACCCAGTACTTC.

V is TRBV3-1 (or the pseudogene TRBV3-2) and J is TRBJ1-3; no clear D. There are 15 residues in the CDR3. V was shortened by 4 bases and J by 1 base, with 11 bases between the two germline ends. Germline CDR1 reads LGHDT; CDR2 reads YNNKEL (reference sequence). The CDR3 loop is CASSPPGSSGNTIYF. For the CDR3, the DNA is TGTGCCAGCAGCCCCCCCGGGAGTTCTGGAAACACCATATATTTT.

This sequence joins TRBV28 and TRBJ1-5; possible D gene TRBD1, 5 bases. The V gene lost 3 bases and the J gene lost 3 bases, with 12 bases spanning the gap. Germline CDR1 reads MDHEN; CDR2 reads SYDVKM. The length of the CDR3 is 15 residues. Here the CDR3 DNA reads TGTGCCAGCAGTTTTCCAGGGAAGGACAATCAGCCCCAGCATTTT. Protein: CASSFPGKDNQPQHF.

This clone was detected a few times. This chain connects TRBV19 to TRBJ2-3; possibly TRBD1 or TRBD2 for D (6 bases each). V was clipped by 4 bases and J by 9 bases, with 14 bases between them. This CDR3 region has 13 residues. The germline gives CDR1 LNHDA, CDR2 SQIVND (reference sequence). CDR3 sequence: CASSTQTRGTQYF. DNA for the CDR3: TGTGCCAGTAGTACCCAGACTAGGGGGACGCAGTATTTT.

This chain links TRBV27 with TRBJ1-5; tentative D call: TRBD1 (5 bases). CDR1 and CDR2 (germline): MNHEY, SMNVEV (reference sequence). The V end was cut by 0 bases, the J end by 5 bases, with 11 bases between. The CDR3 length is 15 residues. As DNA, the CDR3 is TGTGCCAGCAGTTTATCGTGGGGAGGGGATCAGCCCCAGCATTTT. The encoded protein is CASSLSWGGDQPQHF.

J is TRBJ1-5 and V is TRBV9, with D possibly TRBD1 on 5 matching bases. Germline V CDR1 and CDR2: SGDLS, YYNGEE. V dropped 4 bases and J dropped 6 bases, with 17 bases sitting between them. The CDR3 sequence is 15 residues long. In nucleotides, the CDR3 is TGTGCCAGCAGCCCCTCGAGCGGGGGTTTTCAGCCCCAGCATTTT. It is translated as CASSPSSGGFQPQHF. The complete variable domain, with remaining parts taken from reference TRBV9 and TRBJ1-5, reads DSGVTQTPKHLITATGQRVTLRCSPRSGDLSVYWYQQSLDQGLQFLIQYYNGEERAKGNILERFSAQQFPDLHSELNLSSLELGDSALYFCASSPSSGGFQPQHFGDGTRLSIL.